This TCR beta chain came from a study of beta chain features in type 1 diabetes (dated by TCRdb to 2017 to 2018). Study-wide context: Patients and healthy donors did not differ in mean age, gender distribution, total cell number or subset yield. A total of about 110 million sorted cells were examined across all samples, and the number of cells per subset was strongly correlated with RNA yield. The study compared the TCRB repertoires of sorted circulating CD4+ T cell subsets in recently diagnosed type 1 diabetes patients with those in matched healthy donors. Regulatory and stem cell-like memory subsets were obtained from only 8 patients and roughly eight healthy donors, while naive and central memory subsets were obtained from all 28 donors. On the study overall, not on this receptor specifically: Because cDNA rather than genomic DNA was sequenced, highly expressing activated cells could have been over-represented, although no difference in activation and CD3 levels was found between groups. Naive, central memory and regulatory TCRB repertoires appeared to be more similar among patients than among healthy donors. Because small numbers of individuals were included in the HLA sub-analyses, any influence of HLA type on TCRB rearrangement was left unresolved. A moderate but significant shortening of TCRB CDR3 length was observed in type 1 diabetes patients in all four CD4+ subsets. At VDJ recombination sites, type 1 diabetes patients had fewer insertions and more deleted nucleotides, which implies abnormalities in thymic rearrangement. PCR may preferentially amplify shorter templates, but because patient and control samples were amplified and corrected together, any resulting skew would affect both groups equally.

The entire isolated RNA was reverse transcribed using the High Capacity cDNA Reverse Transcription Kit, and thus expressed TCRB transcripts were sequenced. Naive, central memory and regulatory T cell samples underwent deep immunoSEQ sequencing, averaging roughly 3.5 million total reads per sample. Sorted cells were lysed in RLT buffer and RNA was extracted with DNase-treated RNeasy Micro or Mini kits, depending on cell number. Each cell subset was processed separately to prevent cross-contamination, with patient and healthy donor samples processed together. The immunoSEQ multiplex PCR was used to amplify TCRB sequences from cDNA, generating 87-bp fragments that spanned the CDR3 region. The amplicons were sequenced using the Illumina HiSeq platform. The study's own analysis went as follows. PCR bias was computationally corrected using synthetic template baselines, reads within Hamming distance 2 were collapsed, and singletons that could not be merged were discarded. By aligning reads against IMGT, V, D and J genes, CDR3 length, and insertions or deletions at six rearrangement sites were assigned. Clonotype counts were normalized to sorted cell number within each subset before computing true diversity and Gini coefficients with the tcR R package. Repertoire sharing was quantified using the overlap coefficient calculated on TCRB nucleotide sequences. As a proxy for the pre-selection repertoire, out-of-frame TCRB sequences from naive cells were analyzed. This immuneACCESS table, as held by TCRdb, lists in-frame sequences with V and J called but not all clones. Of the missing ones, under half trace to an unresolved V gene in checked studies; the others have no known cause. The V and J calls and the clone size are those of that table, but D and trimming were determined from the DNA. Within this sample are hundreds of thousands of clones, with 14% to 15% of them counted one time only. 0.015% to 0.017% of the sample comes from the top ten.

A few counts support this clone. There is no known antigen for this receptor. No much larger clonotype is one base removed from it; base qualities were not supplied. Each donor gave one peripheral blood draw, averaging approximately 110 mL, which was collected into heparinised tubes. A BD FACSAria II and a panel including CD45RO, CCR7, CD25, CD127, CD95 and CD27 were used to sort naive, central memory, regulatory and stem cell-like memory CD4+ T cells. All sorted populations exceeded 95% purity. PBMCs were separated immediately by Lymphoprep density gradient centrifugation and were stained directly, without being cultured. So that batch effects would be minimized, each experiment stained and sorted samples in pairs, pairing one healthy donor with one patient. The clonotype comes from a man younger than 35 with type 1 diabetes. The material sequenced was naive CD4+ T cells from blood. The cell subset or site label, as the study defines it: true naive CD4+ T cells.

Read as DNA, the sequence is TGCGCCAGCAGCCTTAAAAACACCGGGGAGCTGTTTTTT. It is translated as CASSLKNTGELFF. This receptor chain uses TRBV4-3 and TRBJ2-2, with no confidently assigned D gene. The germline V gene encodes CDR1 LGHNA and CDR2 YSLEER. Reading from cysteine to phenylalanine, the CDR3 counts 13 amino acids. Of the read, only the CDR3 DNA is kept; its 39 bases are in frame from base 1. V and J are truncated by 4 bases and 2 bases respectively, leaving an intervening sequence of 5 bases.